One and the same sample provided the 13 T cell receptor beta chains below, sequenced in a study of cytomegalovirus exposure and HLA in healthy donors. The PCR ran on 60 Vbeta and 13 Jbeta primers. Assay: immunoSEQ multiplex PCR; the TCRdb copy retains only in-frame clones and omits some. This sample has some 190,000 clones; 65% to 80% occur once, and the top ten carry 2% to 3%. The specimen sequenced was PBMCs. These receptors were obtained from a woman younger than 45 in good health and CMV-seropositive.

This clone has more than one count but fewer than ten. The rearrangement joins TRBV6-1 to TRBJ2-1, with 12 positions matching TRBD2. The CDR3 has 15 residues. In germline, CDR1 is MNHNS, CDR2 SASEGT. Germline trimming cut 6 bases from V and 4 bases from J; bases unmatched to any gene: 4. The CDR3 loop reads CASRASGGAYNEQFF. Here the CDR3 DNA reads TGTGCCAGCAGAGCTAGCGGGGGGGCGTACAATGAGCAGTTCTTC.

The genes are TRBV7-2 and TRBJ2-1, with D maybe TRBD2 (5 bases). CDR1 and CDR2 from the germline V gene are SGHTA and FQGNSA. V was cut by 4 bases and J by 7 bases, with 11 bases left in between. The CDR3 sequence is 13 residues long. CDR3 amino acids: CASSSGIQNEQFF. In DNA, the CDR3 is TGTGCCAGCAGCTCCGGGATCCAGAATGAGCAGTTCTTC. Using reference TRBV7-2 and TRBJ2-1 for the parts outside the CDR3, the full variable domain is GAGVSQSPSNKVTEKGKDVELRCDPISGHTALYWYRQSLGQGLEFLIYFQGNSAPDKSGLPSDRFSAERTGGSVSTLTIQRTQQEDSAVYLCASSSGIQNEQFFGPGTRLTVL.

This sequence joins TRBV25-1 and TRBJ2-3, with 15 bases identical to TRBD2. This CDR3 spans 15 amino acids. Germline V gene lookup returns CDR1 MGHDK and CDR2 SYGVNS. Trimming took 6 bases from V and 6 from J; bases not matched to a gene: 4. The CDR3 nucleotides read TGTGCCAGCAGCCGGACTAGCGGGGGGGCGGATACGCAGTATTTT. Its protein is CASSRTSGGADTQYF.

A few counts support this clone. The genes are TRBV10-2 and TRBJ2-2, with D possibly matching TRBD1 (6 bases). Trimming removed 0 bases at V and 1 base at J, with 12 bases between. Germline V gene data show CDR1 as WSHSY and CDR2 as SAAADI. The CDR3 is 17 amino acids. This CDR3 reads CASSESMATGNTGELFF. The CDR3 DNA reads TGCGCCAGCAGTGAGTCGATGGCGACAGGGAACACCGGGGAGCTGTTTTTT.

This clone has only a few counts. The V gene is TRBV6-5, the J gene TRBJ1-1, with 11 bases lining up with TRBD1. Germline trimming cut 5 bases from V and 5 bases from J; bases unmatched to any gene: 7. There are 15 residues in the CDR3. Looked up from germline, CDR1 is MNHEY and CDR2 is SVGAGI. The DNA for the CDR3 is TGTGCCAGCAGTCCGGACAGGGGGCTTTGGACTGAAGCTTTCTTT. It encodes CASSPDRGLWTEAFF.

The chain recombines TRBV6-5 with TRBJ2-7; D is uncertain. The germline gives CDR1 MNHEY, CDR2 SVGAGI. The CDR3 length is 13 residues. V lost 3 bases to trimming and J lost 6 bases, with 12 bases between them. The CDR3 is CASSYGWSGEQYF. CDR3 DNA: TGTGCCAGCAGTTATGGATGGTCGGGCGAGCAGTACTTC.

The chain has TRBV30 and TRBJ1-5, with TRBD1 identical over 11 bases. This CDR3 comprises 14 residues. The germline gives CDR1 GTSNPN, CDR2 SVGIG (reference sequence). The trim removed 2 bases at V and 16 bases at J, leaving 13 bases unmatched. CDR3 protein: CAWSLGTGGPITHF. CDR3 bases: TGTGCCTGGAGTTTAGGGACAGGGGGACCCATCACACATTTT.

The rearrangement links TRBV28 to TRBJ2-2; 8 bases match TRBD2. In germline, CDR1 is MDHEN, CDR2 SYDVKM. The V segment lost 5 bases and the J segment 7 bases; nucleotides outside the gene matches: 18. This CDR3 has 18 amino acids. For the CDR3, the DNA is TGTGCCAGCAGTCCCCTTTGGGTTCGGGGGGGGCAAGGCGGGGAGCTGTTTTTT. Amino acid sequence: CASSPLWVRGGQGGELFF.

This chain uses TRBV30 with TRBJ2-2; TRBD1 matches 7 bases. CDR1 and CDR2 from the germline V gene are GTSNPN and SVGIG (reference sequence). V lost 3 bases, J lost 1 base, and 5 bases stayed unmatched. CDR3 length: 15 residues. The CDR3 sequence: CAWRDWTGNTGELFF. CDR3 in DNA: TGTGCCTGGAGAGATTGGACAGGGAACACCGGGGAGCTGTTTTTT.

This clone has only a few counts. In DNA form, the CDR3 reads TGTGCCAGCAGTAGGACAGGGGATTATGGCTACACCTTC. It encodes CASSRTGDYGYTF. This chain links TRBV6-5 with TRBJ1-2, with TRBD1 matching over 9 bases. The J segment lost 5 bases and the V segment lost 5 bases, leaving 3 bases of the junction unmatched. Germline-derived CDR1 and CDR2 are MNHEY and SVGAGI. The length of the CDR3 is 13 residues.

This clone is a singleton in its sample. The junction differs from germline at one of its ends, possibly a read error. The chain combines TRBV7-9 with TRBJ2-3; TRBD2 matches at 12 bases. The CDR3 is made up of 16 amino acids. Germline CDR1 is SEHNR and CDR2 is FQNEAQ (reference sequence). CDR3: CSSSPPLAGGTDTQYF. CDR3 DNA: TGTTCCAGCAGCCCACCCCTAGCGGGGGGGACAGATACGCAGTATTTT.

The CDR3 here is CASSSLGQGNGYTF. In nucleotides, the CDR3 is TGTGCCAGCAGCTCACTTGGGCAGGGGAATGGCTACACCTTC. This chain connects TRBV5-5 to TRBJ1-2; tentatively, D is TRBD1 (6 bases). The germline CDR1 and CDR2 sequences are SGHKS and YYEKEE (reference sequence). V shed 3 bases and J shed 6 bases, with 15 bases lying between them. This CDR3 is built from 14 residues.

The chain joins TRBV18 to TRBJ2-7, with 9 positions matching TRBD1. This CDR3 is built from 16 residues. CDR1 is KGHSH and CDR2 is LQKENI in the germline V gene. With V trimmed by 2 bases and J by 3 bases, 8 bases remained unmatched. The CDR3 DNA is TGTGCCAGCTCACCAGAATACGGGACAGGGTACTACGAGCAGTACTTC. Protein sequence: CASSPEYGTGYYEQYF. The full variable domain, its missing parts supplied by reference TRBV18 and TRBJ2-7, is NAGVMQNPRHLVRRRGQEARLRCSPMKGHSHVYWYRQLPEEGLKFMVYLQKENIIDESGMPKERFSAEFPKEGPSILRIQQVVRGDSAAYFCASSPEYGTGYYEQYFGPGTRLTVT.